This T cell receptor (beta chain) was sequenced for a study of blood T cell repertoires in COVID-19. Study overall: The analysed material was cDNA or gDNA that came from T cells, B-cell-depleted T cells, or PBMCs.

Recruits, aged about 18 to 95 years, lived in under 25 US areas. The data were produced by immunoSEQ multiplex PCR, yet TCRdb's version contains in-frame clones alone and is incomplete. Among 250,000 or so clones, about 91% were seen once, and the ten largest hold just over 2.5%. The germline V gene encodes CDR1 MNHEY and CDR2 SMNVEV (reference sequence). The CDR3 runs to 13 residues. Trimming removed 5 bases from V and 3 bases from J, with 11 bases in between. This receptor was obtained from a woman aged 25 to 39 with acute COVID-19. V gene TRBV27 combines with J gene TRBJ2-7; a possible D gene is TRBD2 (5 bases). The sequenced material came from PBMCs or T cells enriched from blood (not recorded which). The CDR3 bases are TGTGCCAGCAGTCCTCGACGGGACTACGAGCAGTACTTC. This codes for CASSPRRDYEQYF.